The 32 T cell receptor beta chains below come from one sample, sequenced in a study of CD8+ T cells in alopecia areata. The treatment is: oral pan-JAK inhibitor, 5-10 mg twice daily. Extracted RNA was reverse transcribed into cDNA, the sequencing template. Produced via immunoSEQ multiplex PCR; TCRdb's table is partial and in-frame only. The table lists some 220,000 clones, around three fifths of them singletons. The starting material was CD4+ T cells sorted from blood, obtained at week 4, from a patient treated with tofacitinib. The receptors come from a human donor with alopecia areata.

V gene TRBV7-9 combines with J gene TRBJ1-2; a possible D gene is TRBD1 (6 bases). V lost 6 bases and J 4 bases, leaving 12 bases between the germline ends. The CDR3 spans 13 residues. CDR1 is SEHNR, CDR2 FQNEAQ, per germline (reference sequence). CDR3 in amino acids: CASSSTGSYGYTF. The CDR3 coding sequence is TGTGCCAGCAGTTCGACAGGAAGCTATGGCTACACCTTC.

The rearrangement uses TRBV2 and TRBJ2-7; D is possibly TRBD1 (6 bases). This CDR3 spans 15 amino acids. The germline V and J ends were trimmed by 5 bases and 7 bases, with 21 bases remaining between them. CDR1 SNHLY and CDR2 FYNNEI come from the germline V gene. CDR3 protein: CASSTGRGSAREQYF. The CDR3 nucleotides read TGTGCCAGCAGTACCGGAAGGGGGTCCGCCCGGGAGCAGTACTTC.

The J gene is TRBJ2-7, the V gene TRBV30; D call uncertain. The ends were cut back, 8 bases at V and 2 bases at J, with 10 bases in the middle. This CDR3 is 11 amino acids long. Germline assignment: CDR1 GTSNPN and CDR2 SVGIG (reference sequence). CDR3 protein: CALQVPYEQYF. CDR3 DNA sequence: TGTGCCCTACAAGTGCCCTACGAGCAGTACTTC.

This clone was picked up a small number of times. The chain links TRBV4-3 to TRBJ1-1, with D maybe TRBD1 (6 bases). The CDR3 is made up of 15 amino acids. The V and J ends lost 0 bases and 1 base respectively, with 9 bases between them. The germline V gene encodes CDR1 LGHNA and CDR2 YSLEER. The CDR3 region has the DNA TGCGCCAGCAGCCAAGACGGACAGAAGAACACTGAAGCTTTCTTT. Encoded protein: CASSQDGQKNTEAFF.

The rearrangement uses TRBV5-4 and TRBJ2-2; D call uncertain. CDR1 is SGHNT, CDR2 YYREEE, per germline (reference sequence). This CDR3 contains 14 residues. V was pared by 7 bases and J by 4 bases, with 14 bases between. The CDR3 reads CASEKASSTGELFF. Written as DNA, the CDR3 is TGTGCCAGCGAGAAGGCGAGTTCCACCGGGGAGCTGTTTTTT. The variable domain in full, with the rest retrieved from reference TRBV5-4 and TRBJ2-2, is ETGVTQSPTHLIKTRGQQVTLRCSSQSGHNTVSWYQQALGQGPQFIFQYYREEENGRGNFPPRFSGLQFPNYSSELNVNALELDDSALYLCASEKASSTGELFFGEGSRLTVL.

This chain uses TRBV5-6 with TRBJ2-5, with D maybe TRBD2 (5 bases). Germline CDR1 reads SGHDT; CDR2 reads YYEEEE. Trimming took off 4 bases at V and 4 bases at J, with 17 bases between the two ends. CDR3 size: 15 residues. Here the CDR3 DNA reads TGTGCCAGCAGCCCCCCGGGAAGTTTTGGAGAGACCCAGTACTTC. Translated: CASSPPGSFGETQYF.

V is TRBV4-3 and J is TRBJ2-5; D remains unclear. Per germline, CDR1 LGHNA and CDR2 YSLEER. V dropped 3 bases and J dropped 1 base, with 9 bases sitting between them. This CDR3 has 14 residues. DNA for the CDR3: TGCGCCAGCAGCCAGTCCTTATTCCAAGAGACCCAGTACTTC. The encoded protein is CASSQSLFQETQYF.

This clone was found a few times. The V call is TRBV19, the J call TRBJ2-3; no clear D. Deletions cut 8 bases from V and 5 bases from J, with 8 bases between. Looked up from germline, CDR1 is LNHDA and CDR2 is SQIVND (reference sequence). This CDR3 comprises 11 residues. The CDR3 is CASSSRDTQYF. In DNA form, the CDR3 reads TGTGCCAGTTCCTCCCGAGATACGCAGTATTTT. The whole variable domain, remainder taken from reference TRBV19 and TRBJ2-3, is DGGITQSPKYLFRKEGQNVTLSCEQNLNHDAMYWYRQDPGQGLRLIYYSQIVNDFQKGDIAEGYSVSREKKESFPLTVTSAQKNPTAFYLCASSSRDTQYFGPGTRLTVL.

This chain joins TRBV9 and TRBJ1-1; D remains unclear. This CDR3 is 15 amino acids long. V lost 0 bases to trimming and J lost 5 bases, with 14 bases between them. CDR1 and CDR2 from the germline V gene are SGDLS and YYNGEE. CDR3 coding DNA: TGTGCCAGCAGCGTAGGAGAAGGGTGGCATACTGAAGCTTTCTTT. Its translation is CASSVGEGWHTEAFF.

Here the CDR3 reads CSVEKGSGGPDEQFF. CDR3 nucleotides: TGCAGCGTTGAGAAGGGTAGCGGGGGGCCCGATGAGCAGTTCTTC. The chain links TRBV29-1 to TRBJ2-1; 10 positions agree with TRBD2. The V gene's germline CDR1 is SQVTM and CDR2 ANQGSEA. V was pared by 3 bases and J by 8 bases, with 10 bases of the junction left unmatched. The CDR3 consists of 15 residues.

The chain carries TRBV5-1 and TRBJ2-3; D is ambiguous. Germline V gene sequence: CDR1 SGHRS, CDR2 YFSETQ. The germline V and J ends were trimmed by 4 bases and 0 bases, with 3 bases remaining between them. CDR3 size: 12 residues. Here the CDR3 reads CASSVSTDTQYF. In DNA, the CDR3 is TGCGCCAGCAGCGTGAGCACAGATACGCAGTATTTT.

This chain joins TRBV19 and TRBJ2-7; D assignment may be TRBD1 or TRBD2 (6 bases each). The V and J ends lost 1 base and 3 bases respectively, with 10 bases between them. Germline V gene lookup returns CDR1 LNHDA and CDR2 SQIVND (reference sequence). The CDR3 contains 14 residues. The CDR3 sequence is CASSIAGGHYEQYF. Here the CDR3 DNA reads TGTGCCAGTAGTATAGCTGGGGGGCACTACGAGCAGTACTTC.

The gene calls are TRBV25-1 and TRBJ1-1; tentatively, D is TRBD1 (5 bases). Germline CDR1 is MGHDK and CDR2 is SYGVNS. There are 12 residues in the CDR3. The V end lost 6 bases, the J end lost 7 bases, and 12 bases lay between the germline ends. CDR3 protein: CASSLVGDEAFF. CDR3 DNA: TGTGCCAGCAGCTTAGTAGGGGATGAAGCTTTCTTT.

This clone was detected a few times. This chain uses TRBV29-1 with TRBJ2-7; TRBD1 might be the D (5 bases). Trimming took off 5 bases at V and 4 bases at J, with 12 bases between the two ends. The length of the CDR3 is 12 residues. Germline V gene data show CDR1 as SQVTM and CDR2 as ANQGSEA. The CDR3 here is CSVTGLSYEQYF. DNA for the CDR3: TGCAGCGTTACAGGATTGTCGTACGAGCAGTACTTC.

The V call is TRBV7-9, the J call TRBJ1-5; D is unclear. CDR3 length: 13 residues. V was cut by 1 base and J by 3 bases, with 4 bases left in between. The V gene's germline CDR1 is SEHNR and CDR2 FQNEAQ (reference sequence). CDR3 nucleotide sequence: TGTGCCAGCAGCTTAGACACCAATCAGCCCCAGCATTTT. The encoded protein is CASSLDTNQPQHF.

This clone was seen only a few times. This CDR3 reads CASSIEGRSSYEQYF. Here the CDR3 DNA reads TGTGCCAGCAGTATCGAGGGTAGAAGCTCCTACGAGCAGTACTTC. The gene calls are TRBV27 and TRBJ2-7; D is perhaps TRBD2 (5 bases). Germline lookup yields CDR1 MNHEY and CDR2 SMNVEV (reference sequence). The CDR3 length is 15 residues. V lost 5 bases to trimming and J lost 0 bases, with 14 bases between them.

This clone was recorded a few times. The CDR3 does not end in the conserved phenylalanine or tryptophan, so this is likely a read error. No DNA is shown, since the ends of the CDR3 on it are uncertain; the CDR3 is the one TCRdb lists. The CDR3 spells CSVGVGGSNQI. The chain recombines TRBV29-1 with TRBJ2-7; TRBD1 is the table's D call, not checked against the DNA. The CDR3 has 11 amino acids, counting both end residues. The germline gives CDR1 SQVTM, CDR2 ANQGSEA.

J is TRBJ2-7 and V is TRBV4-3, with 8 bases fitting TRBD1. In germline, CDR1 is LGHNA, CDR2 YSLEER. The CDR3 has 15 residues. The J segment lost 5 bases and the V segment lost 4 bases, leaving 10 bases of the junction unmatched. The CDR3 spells CASSRDRGLGDEQYF. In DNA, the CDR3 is TGCGCCAGCAGCCGCGACAGGGGCCTTGGGGACGAGCAGTACTTC.

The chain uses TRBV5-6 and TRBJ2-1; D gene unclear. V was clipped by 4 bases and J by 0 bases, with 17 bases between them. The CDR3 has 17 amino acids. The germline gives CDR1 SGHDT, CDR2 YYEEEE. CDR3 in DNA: TGTGCCAGCAGCCGATACCTCAGGTTGACCTCCTACAATGAGCAGTTCTTC. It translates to CASSRYLRLTSYNEQFF.

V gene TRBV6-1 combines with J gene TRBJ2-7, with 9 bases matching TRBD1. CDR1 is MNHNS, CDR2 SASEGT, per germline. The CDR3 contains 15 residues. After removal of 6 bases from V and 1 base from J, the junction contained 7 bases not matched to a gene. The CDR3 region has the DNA TGTGCCAGCAGACCATCCGGGACAGGGTCCTACGAGCAGTACTTC. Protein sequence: CASRPSGTGSYEQYF.

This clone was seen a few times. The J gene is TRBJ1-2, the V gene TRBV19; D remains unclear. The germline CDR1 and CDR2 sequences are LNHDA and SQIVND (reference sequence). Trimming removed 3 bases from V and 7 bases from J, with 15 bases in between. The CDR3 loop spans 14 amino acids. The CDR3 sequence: CASSIELARFGYTF. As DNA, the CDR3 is TGTGCCAGTAGTATCGAACTCGCCCGATTTGGCTACACCTTC.

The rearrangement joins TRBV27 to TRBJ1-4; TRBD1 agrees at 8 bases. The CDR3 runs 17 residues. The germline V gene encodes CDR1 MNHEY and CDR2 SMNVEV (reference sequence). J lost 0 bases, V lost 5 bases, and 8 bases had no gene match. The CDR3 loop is CASSPRDRYPTNEKLFF. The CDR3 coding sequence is TGTGCCAGCAGTCCGCGGGACAGGTACCCAACTAATGAAAAACTGTTTTTT.

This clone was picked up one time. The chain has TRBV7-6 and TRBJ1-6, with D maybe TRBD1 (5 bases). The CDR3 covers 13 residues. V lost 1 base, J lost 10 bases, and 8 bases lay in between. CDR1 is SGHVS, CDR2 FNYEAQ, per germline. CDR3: CASSLGGGSPLHF. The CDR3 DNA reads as TGTGCCAGCAGCTTAGGTGGGGGGTCACCCCTCCACTTT. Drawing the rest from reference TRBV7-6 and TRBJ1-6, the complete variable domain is GAGVSQSPRYKVTKRGQDVALRCDPISGHVSLYWYRQALGQGPEFLTYFNYEAQQDKSGLPNDRFSAERPEGSISTLTIQRTEQRDSAMYRCASSLGGGSPLHFGNGTRLTVT.

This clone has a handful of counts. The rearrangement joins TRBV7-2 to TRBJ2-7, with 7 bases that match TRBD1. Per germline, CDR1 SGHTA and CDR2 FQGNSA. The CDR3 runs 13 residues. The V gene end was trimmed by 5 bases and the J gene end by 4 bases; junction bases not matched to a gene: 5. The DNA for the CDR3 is TGTGCCAGCAGCCCGGGACAGAAGTACGAGCAGTACTTC. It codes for CASSPGQKYEQYF.

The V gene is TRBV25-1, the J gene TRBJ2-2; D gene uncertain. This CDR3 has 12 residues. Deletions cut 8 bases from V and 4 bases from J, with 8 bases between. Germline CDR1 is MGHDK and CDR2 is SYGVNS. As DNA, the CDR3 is TGTGCCAGCTCCAGACTCACCGGGGAGCTGTTTTTT. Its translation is CASSRLTGELFF.

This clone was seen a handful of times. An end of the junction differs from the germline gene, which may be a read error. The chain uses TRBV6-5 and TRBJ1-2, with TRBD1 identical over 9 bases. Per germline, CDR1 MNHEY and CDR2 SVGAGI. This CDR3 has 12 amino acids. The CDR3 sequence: CAISDRGEGYTF. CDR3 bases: TGTGCCATCAGTGACAGGGGGGAAGGCTACACCTTC.

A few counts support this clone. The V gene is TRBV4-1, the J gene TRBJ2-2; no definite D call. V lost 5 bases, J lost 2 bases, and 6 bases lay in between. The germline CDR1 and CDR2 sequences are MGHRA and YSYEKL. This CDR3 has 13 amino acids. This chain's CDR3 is CASSVLNTGELFF. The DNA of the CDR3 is TGCGCCAGCAGCGTCCTCAACACCGGGGAGCTGTTTTTT.

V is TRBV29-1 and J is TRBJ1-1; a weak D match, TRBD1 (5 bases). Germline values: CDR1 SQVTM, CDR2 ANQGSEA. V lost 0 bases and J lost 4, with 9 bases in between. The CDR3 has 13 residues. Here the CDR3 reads CSVEDRRGTEAFF. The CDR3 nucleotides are TGCAGCGTTGAAGATAGAAGGGGCACTGAAGCTTTCTTT.

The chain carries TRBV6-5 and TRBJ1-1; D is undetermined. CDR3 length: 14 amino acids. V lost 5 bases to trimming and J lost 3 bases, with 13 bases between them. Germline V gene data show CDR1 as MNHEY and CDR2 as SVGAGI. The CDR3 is CASSPMNWDTEAFF. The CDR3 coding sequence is TGTGCCAGCAGTCCTATGAATTGGGACACTGAAGCTTTCTTT.

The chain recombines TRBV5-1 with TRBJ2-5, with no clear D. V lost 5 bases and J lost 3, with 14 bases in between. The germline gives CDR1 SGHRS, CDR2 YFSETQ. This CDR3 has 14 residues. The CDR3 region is CASRSGVGEETQYF. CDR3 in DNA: TGCGCCAGCAGGAGTGGGGTTGGGGAAGAGACCCAGTACTTC.

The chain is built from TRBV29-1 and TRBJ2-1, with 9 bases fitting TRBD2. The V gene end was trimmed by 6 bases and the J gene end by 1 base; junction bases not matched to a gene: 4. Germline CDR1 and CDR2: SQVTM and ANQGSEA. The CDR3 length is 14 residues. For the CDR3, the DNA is TGCAGCGTCCGCCTAGCGGGGTCCTACAATGAGCAGTTCTTC. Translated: CSVRLAGSYNEQFF.

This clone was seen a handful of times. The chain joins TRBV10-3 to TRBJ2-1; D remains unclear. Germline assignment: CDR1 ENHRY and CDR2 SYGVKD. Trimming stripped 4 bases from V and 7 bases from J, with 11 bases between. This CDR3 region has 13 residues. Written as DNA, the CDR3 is TGTGCCATCAGTGGCCCAGAGTTGAATGAGCAGTTCTTC. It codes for CAISGPELNEQFF.